These 18 T cell receptor beta chains were all obtained from the same sample, sequenced in a study of cytomegalovirus exposure and HLA in healthy donors. 60 Vbeta and 13 Jbeta primers were used in PCR. Here immunoSEQ multiplex PCR was the method, and the copy in TCRdb shows in-frame clones only, minus some. Of tens of thousands of clones listed, less than 80% are singletons. The sequenced sample consisted of PBMCs. These receptors came from a woman aged 40 to 50 in good health and CMV-seropositive.

This clone showed up just once. The genes are TRBV5-1 and TRBJ2-1, with 9 bases identical to TRBD2. The germline V gene has CDR1 SGHRS and CDR2 YFSETQ. CDR3 length: 16 residues. The trim removed 0 bases at V and 8 bases at J, leaving 9 bases unmatched. Here the CDR3 reads CASSLEGLARTHEQFF. CDR3 nucleotides: TGCGCCAGCAGCTTGGAGGGACTAGCACGCACTCATGAGCAGTTCTTC.

This clone showed up just a few times. The rearrangement joins TRBV10-3 to TRBJ2-1; 8 bases line up with TRBD2. This CDR3 spans 15 amino acids. The germline V gene has CDR1 ENHRY and CDR2 SYGVKD. The V and J ends lost 0 bases and 10 bases, in that order; junction bases with no gene match: 8. In DNA, the CDR3 is TGTGCCATCAGTGAGTCGCCAGCGGGAGCCCCCGAGCAGTTCTTC. Encoded protein: CAISESPAGAPEQFF.

This clone was observed a single time. This chain links TRBV4-2 with TRBJ2-7; TRBD2 matches 9 bases. The germline CDR1 and CDR2 sequences are LGHNA and YNFKEQ. The CDR3 has 17 amino acids. Trimming at V came to 0 bases and at J to 5 bases, leaving 11 bases not matched to a gene. The chain's CDR3 is CASSQEVGRGGPNEQYF. CDR3 sequence (DNA): TGTGCCAGCAGCCAAGAGGTGGGGCGGGGGGGCCCCAACGAGCAGTACTTC.

Here the CDR3 reads CASNRQGSNYGYTF. CDR3 DNA sequence: TGTGCCAGTAATCGACAGGGTAGCAACTATGGCTACACCTTC. This chain links TRBV19 with TRBJ1-2; 7 positions match TRBD1. CDR1 LNHDA and CDR2 SQIVND come from the germline V gene (reference sequence). The V and J ends lost 7 bases and 2 bases, in that order; junction bases with no gene match: 7. This CDR3 region has 14 residues.

V gene TRBV5-1 combines with J gene TRBJ1-4, with TRBD1 identical over 7 bases. Trimming took 4 bases from V and 7 from J; bases not matched to a gene: 7. CDR3 length: 14 amino acids. Germline assignment: CDR1 SGHRS and CDR2 YFSETQ. CDR3 amino acids: CASSLGTEGEKLFF. The CDR3, as DNA: TGCGCCAGCAGCCTAGGGACAGAAGGTGAAAAACTGTTTTTT.

The chain has TRBV10-3 and TRBJ1-3; maybe TRBD1 (5 bases). The CDR3 has 16 residues. Trimming left V 3 bases short and J 3 bases short, with 15 bases between. Germline CDR1 ENHRY, CDR2 SYGVKD. The CDR3 loop reads CAISEVGRGSGNTIYF. In nucleotides, the CDR3 is TGTGCCATCAGTGAAGTGGGGCGGGGAAGTGGAAACACCATATATTTT.

The chain couples TRBV5-1 to TRBJ2-5; a weak D match, TRBD1 (5 bases). The germline V and J ends were trimmed by 0 bases and 1 base, with 13 bases remaining between them. CDR1 and CDR2 from the germline V gene are SGHRS and YFSETQ. CDR3 length: 16 amino acids. DNA for the CDR3: TGCGCCAGCAGCTTGGGGCCAAGGGGTCTCCAAGAGACCCAGTACTTC. Amino acid sequence: CASSLGPRGLQETQYF.

This clone has just one count. This chain uses TRBV6-5 with TRBJ2-1; 10 positions agree with TRBD2. Germline V CDR1 and CDR2: MNHEY, SVGAGI. This CDR3 spans 15 amino acids. V dropped 7 bases and J dropped 8; count of bases not matched to a gene: 11. CDR3 region: CASNPPSGGAHEQFF. The CDR3 nucleotides read TGTGCCAGCAACCCCCCTAGCGGGGGAGCCCATGAGCAGTTCTTC.

The V and J genes are TRBV27 and TRBJ2-1; no clear D gene. The CDR3 is 15 residues long. The V end was cut by 2 bases, the J end by 0 bases, with 8 bases between. The germline gives CDR1 MNHEY, CDR2 SMNVEV (reference sequence). CDR3 protein: CASSLMSPSYNEQFF. CDR3 sequence (DNA): TGTGCCAGCAGTTTAATGTCTCCCTCCTACAATGAGCAGTTCTTC.

This sequence joins TRBV23-1 and TRBJ1-1, with a possible D match to TRBD1 (5 bases). TRBV23-1 is an open reading frame whose function is uncertain. The V gene lost 2 bases and the J gene lost 5 bases, with 15 bases spanning the gap. This CDR3 region has 15 residues. The CDR3 region is CASSQTYRRETEAFF. The CDR3 bases are TGCGCCAGCAGTCAAACGTACAGGAGGGAGACTGAAGCTTTCTTT.

Note on this clone: This could be a read error, since a much larger clone is one nucleotide away. V and J are TRBV7-3 and TRBJ2-3, with 7 bases lining up with TRBD2. J gave up 4 bases and V 3 bases, and 1 base lay outside the gene matches. This CDR3 comprises 13 residues. CDR1 SGHTA and CDR2 FQGTGA come from the germline V gene. CDR3 DNA sequence: TGTGCCAGCAGCTTGACTAGCCCAGATACGCAGTATTTT. It yields the protein CASSLTSPDTQYF.

The chain links TRBV6-1 to TRBJ1-2; 8 positions match TRBD1. The CDR3 consists of 15 residues. Trimming at V came to 7 bases and at J to 0 bases, leaving 7 bases not matched to a gene. CDR1 and CDR2 (germline): MNHNS, SASEGT. The CDR3 loop is CASTSQGGSNYGYTF. CDR3 coding DNA: TGTGCCAGCACTTCACAGGGGGGTTCTAACTATGGCTACACCTTC.

This clone was counted a single time. This sequence joins TRBV27 and TRBJ2-7; TRBD1 matches 7 bases. The CDR3 is made up of 15 amino acids. V lost 2 bases, J lost 3 bases, and 7 bases stayed unmatched. CDR1 is MNHEY and CDR2 is SMNVEV in the germline V gene (reference sequence). The CDR3 loop reads CASSLALQGVYEQYF. CDR3 DNA sequence: TGTGCCAGCAGTTTAGCCCTGCAGGGGGTCTACGAGCAGTACTTC.

The chain couples TRBV18 to TRBJ1-2; possibly TRBD1 for D (6 bases). V shed 2 bases and J shed 3 bases, with 16 bases lying between them. Germline CDR1 is KGHSH and CDR2 is LQKENI. The CDR3 covers 16 residues. CDR3 sequence: CASSPDAGVRDYGYTF. As DNA, the CDR3 is TGTGCCAGCTCACCAGACGCAGGGGTACGGGACTATGGCTACACCTTC.

This clone has only a few counts. The V gene is TRBV5-4, the J gene TRBJ2-7, with 7 positions matching TRBD2. V lost 4 bases, J lost 2 bases, and 3 bases stayed unmatched. CDR3 length: 13 residues. Germline V CDR1 and CDR2: SGHNT, YYREEE (reference sequence). The CDR3 DNA reads as TGTGCCAGCAGCAGTCGGGGGGCCTACGAGCAGTACTTC. Its translation: CASSSRGAYEQYF.

The CDR3 loop is CASSLRGAGVNSPLHF. DNA for the CDR3: TGTGCCAGCAGTCTAAGAGGTGCAGGGGTAAATTCACCCCTCCACTTT. This chain joins TRBV2 and TRBJ1-6, with a weak D call TRBD1 (6 bases). From germline, CDR1 is SNHLY and CDR2 FYNNEI. The V and J ends lost 5 bases and 7 bases respectively, with 18 bases between them. CDR3 length equals 16 residues.

The gene calls are TRBV9 and TRBJ1-2; D gene unclear. The CDR3 has 12 residues. Germline values: CDR1 SGDLS, CDR2 YYNGEE. Between the trimmed V and J ends, which lost 6 bases and 4 bases, there was a span of 10 bases. CDR3 coding DNA: TGTGCCAGCAACTCGAATTCCTATGGCTACACCTTC. This sequence encodes CASNSNSYGYTF.

J is TRBJ2-1 and V is TRBV7-2, with 10 bases aligning to TRBD2. The germline gives CDR1 SGHTA, CDR2 FQGNSA. This CDR3 contains 16 residues. V shed 0 bases, J shed 4 bases, and the junction held 3 bases outside the gene matches. In nucleotides, the CDR3 is TGTGCCAGCAGCTTAGCTTTTAGCGGGGGGTACAATGAGCAGTTCTTC. Translating it yields CASSLAFSGGYNEQFF.